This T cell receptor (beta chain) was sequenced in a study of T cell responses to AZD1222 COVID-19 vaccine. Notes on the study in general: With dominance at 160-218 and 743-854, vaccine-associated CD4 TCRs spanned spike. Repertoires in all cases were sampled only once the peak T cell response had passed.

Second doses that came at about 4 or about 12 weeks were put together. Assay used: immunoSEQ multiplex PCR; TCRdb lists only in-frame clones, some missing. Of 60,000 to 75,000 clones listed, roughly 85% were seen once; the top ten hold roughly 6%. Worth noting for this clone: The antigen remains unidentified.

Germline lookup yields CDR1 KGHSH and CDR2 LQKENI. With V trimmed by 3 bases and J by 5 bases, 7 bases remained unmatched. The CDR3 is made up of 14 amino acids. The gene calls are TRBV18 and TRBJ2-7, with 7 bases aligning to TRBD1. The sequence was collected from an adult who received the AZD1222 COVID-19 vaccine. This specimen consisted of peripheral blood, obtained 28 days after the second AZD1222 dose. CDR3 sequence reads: CASSPGDSNHEQYF. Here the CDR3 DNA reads TGTGCCAGCTCACCTGGGGACAGCAACCACGAGCAGTACTTC.